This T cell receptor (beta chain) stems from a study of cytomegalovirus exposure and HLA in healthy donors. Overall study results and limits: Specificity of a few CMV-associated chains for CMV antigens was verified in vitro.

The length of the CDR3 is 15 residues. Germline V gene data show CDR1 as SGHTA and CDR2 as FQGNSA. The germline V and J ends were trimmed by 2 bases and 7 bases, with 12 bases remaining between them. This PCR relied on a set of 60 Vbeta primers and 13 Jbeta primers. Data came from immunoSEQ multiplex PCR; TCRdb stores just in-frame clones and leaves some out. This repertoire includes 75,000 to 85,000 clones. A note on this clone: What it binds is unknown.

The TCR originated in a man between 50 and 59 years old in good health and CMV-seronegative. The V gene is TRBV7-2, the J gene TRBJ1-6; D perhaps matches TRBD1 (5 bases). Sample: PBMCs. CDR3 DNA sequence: TGTGCCAGCAGCTTAACCGGGACTCAGAATTCACCCCTCCACTTT. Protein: CASSLTGTQNSPLHF.